This T cell receptor beta chain was sequenced in a study of blood T cell repertoires in COVID-19. Overall study: The study drew acute and convalescent COVID-19 samples from the United States, Italy and Spain. T cells, B-cell-depleted T cells, or PBMCs supplied cDNA or gDNA.

The CDR3 runs 14 residues. V was cut by 0 bases and J by 3 bases, with 8 bases left in between. Germline CDR1 reads SGHRS; CDR2 reads YFSETQ. In the original analysis: Reference gene primer amplification yielded estimated nucleated cell counts. The protocol was immunoSEQ multiplex PCR, while the TCRdb copy is restricted to in-frame clones and leaves out a portion. V and J calls and clone size are as listed in that table; D and trimming were resolved from the DNA. The sample lists approximately 120,000 clones; around 88% were seen once. This sequence originates from a woman in her forties or fifties who had recovered from COVID-19. The specimen sequenced was peripheral blood. The chain employs TRBV5-1 and TRBJ2-3, with TRBD2 as a possible D gene (5 bases). The CDR3 reads CASSLALATDTQYF. CDR3 DNA: TGCGCCAGCAGCTTGGCGCTAGCTACAGATACGCAGTATTTT.